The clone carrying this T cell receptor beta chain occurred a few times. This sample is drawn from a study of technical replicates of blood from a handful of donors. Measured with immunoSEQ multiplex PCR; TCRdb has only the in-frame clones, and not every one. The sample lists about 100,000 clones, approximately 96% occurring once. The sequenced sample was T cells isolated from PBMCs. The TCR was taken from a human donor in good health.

CDR3 sequence (DNA): TGTGCCAGCAGCGTAGGACCCCTAGCGGGGGGGCTCGGAGATACGCAGTATTTT. The encoded protein is CASSVGPLAGGLGDTQYF. The chain combines TRBV9 with TRBJ2-3, with 12 bases lining up with TRBD2. The germline V gene encodes CDR1 SGDLS and CDR2 YYNGEE. CDR3 length: 18 residues. The ends lost 0 bases at V and 5 bases at J; junction bases unmatched: 10.